The text below deals with one TCR beta chain. Its antigen is not identified. The data were obtained in a study of post-analysis software for immune sequencing data. Study details: Multiple sclerosis in the patients followed relapsing-remitting, secondary progressive and progressive-relapsing courses.

Study observations and caveats: Among multiple sclerosis patients, normalized Chao1 diversity was significantly below that of controls.

Unique molecular identifiers were built into the TCR beta cDNA libraries. From roughly 1 to 10 million T cells, roughly 540,000 cDNA molecules were obtained. TCRdb fed the PCR reads into MiXCR, producing one record per CDR3 protein. The profile covers hundreds of thousands of distinct CDR3 sequences, with approximately 57% appearing a single time and over 4% taken by the ten largest. The clonotype originates from a girl aged 10 to 17 with multiple sclerosis. The specimen sequenced was blood.

The DNA of the CDR3 is TGCAGTGCTAGAGTCAGGGAGAAGGAAAAACTGTTTTTT. As protein: CSARVREKEKLFF. The genes are TRBV20-1 and TRBJ1-4; the D gene is possibly TRBD1 (5 bases). The CDR3 runs 13 residues. The germline gives CDR1 DFQATT, CDR2 SNEGSKA (reference sequence). The germline V and J ends were trimmed by 1 base and 8 bases, with 11 bases remaining between them.